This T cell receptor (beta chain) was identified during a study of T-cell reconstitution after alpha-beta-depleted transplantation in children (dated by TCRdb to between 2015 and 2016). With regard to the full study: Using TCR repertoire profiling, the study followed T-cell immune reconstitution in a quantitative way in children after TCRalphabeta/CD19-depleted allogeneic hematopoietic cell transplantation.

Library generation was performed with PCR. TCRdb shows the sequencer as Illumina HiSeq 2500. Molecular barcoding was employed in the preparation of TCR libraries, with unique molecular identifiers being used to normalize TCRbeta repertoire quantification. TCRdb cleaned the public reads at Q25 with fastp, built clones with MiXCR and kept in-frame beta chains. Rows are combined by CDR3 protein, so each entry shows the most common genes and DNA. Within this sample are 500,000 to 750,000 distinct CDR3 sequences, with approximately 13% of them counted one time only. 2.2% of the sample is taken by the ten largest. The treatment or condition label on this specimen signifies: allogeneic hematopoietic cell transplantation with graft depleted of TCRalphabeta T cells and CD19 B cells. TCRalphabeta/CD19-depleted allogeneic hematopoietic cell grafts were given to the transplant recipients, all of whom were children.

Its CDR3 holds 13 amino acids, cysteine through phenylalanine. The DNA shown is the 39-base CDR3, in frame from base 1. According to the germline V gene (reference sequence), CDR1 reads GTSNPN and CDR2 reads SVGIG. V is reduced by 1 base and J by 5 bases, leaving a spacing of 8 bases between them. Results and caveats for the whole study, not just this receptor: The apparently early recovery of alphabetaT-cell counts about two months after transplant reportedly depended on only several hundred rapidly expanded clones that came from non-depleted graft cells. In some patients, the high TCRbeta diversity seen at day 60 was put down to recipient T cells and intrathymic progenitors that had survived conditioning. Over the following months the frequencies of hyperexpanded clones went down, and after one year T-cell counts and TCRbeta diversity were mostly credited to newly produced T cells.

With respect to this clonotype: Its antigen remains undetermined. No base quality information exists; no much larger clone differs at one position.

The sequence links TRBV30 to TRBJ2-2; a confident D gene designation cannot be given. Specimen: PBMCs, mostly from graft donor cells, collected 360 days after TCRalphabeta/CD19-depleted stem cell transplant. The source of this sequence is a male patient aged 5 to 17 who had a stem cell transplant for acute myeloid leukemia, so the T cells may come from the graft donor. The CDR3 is CAWSARRTGELFF. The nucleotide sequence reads TGTGCCTGGAGTGCTAGAAGGACCGGGGAGCTGTTTTTT. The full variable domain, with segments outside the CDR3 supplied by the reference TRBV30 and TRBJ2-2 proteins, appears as SQTIHQWPATLVQPVGSPLSLECTVEGTSNPNLYWYRQAAGRGLQLLFYSVGIGQISSEVPQNLSASRPQDRQFILSSKKLLLSDSGFYLCAWSARRTGELFFGEGSRLTVL.